This TCR beta chain was identified during a study of cytomegalovirus exposure and HLA in healthy donors. Background on the study: In a later analysis, the approximately 120 validation repertoires were reported to have used the same platform as the 666 first-cohort repertoires. Study observations and caveats: The listing of roughly 160 TCR beta chains classed them as cytomegalovirus-associated.

This clone was seen a handful of times. The antigen remains undetermined. Germline CDR1 is KGHSH and CDR2 is LQKENI. Trimming took off 3 bases at V and 3 bases at J, with 8 bases between the two ends. The CDR3 sequence is 13 residues long. Produced via immunoSEQ multiplex PCR; TCRdb's table is partial and in-frame only. Here the sample spans about 200,000 clones, approximately 87% being singletons. The sample comprised PBMCs. The chain recombines TRBV18 with TRBJ1-2; no clear D gene. The sequence derives from a woman aged 18-29 years in good health and CMV-seronegative. CDR3 amino acids: CASSPHEDYGYTF. In DNA form, the CDR3 reads TGTGCCAGCTCACCCCATGAGGACTATGGCTACACCTTC.